The 29 T cell receptor beta chains below come from one sample, sequenced in a study of T-cell reconstitution after alpha-beta-depleted transplantation in children. Construction of the TCRbeta library involved unique molecular identifiers. TCRdb ran MiXCR on the PCR reads and lists one entry per CDR3 protein. This sample has around 500,000 distinct CDR3 sequences, with roughly 24% found just once. The sample consisted of PBMCs, mostly from graft donor cells, taken 360 days after TCRalphabeta/CD19-depleted stem cell transplant. These receptor sequences come from a boy in the first two years of life who had a stem cell transplant for acute myeloid leukemia, so the T cells may come from the graft donor.

This clonotype was recorded many times. The genes are TRBV20-1 and TRBJ1-4; maybe TRBD1 (6 bases). Per germline, CDR1 DFQATT and CDR2 SNEGSKA (reference sequence). The CDR3 sequence is 14 residues long. CDR3 residues: CSTGGYATNEKLFF. The DNA of the CDR3 is TGCAGCACCGGGGGCTATGCAACTAATGAAAAACTGTTTTTT.

This clonotype was counted ten times or more. The V gene is TRBV29-1, the J gene TRBJ1-1; D ambiguous. The germline V gene has CDR1 SQVTM and CDR2 ANQGSEA. Trimming cost V 6 bases and J 3 bases, with 17 bases left between them. CDR3 length: 14 residues. The CDR3 spells CSVGEAVEDTEAFF. The DNA of the CDR3 is TGCAGCGTCGGCGAGGCAGTAGAGGACACTGAAGCTTTCTTT. Full variable domain (outside the CDR3, taken from reference TRBV29-1 and TRBJ1-1): SAVISQKPSRDICQRGTSLTIQCQVDSQVTMMFWYRQQPGQSLTLIATANQGSEATYESGFVIDKFPISRPNLTFSTLTVSNMSPEDSSIYLCSVGEAVEDTEAFFGQGTRLTVV.

This clonotype showed up just a few times. The V gene is TRBV29-1, the J gene TRBJ1-2, with 8 bases matching TRBD1. Trimming took 0 bases from V and 7 from J; bases not matched to a gene: 10. Germline CDR1 is SQVTM and CDR2 is ANQGSEA. The CDR3 length is 15 residues. The CDR3 DNA follows: TGCAGCGTTGAAGATTGGTACAGGGGGAATTCTGGCTACACCTTC. Protein: CSVEDWYRGNSGYTF.

The V and J genes are TRBV6-1 and TRBJ2-3; 10 nucleotides align to TRBD1. The CDR3 extends over 15 amino acids. CDR1 is MNHNS, CDR2 SASEGT, per germline. J was trimmed by 3 bases and V by 7 bases; bases with no gene match: 7. CDR3 sequence: CASTNRDRGTDTQYF. The CDR3 region has the DNA TGTGCCAGCACGAACCGGGACAGGGGAACAGATACGCAGTATTTT.

V and J are TRBV6-1 and TRBJ2-3; 11 nucleotides agree with TRBD2. Germline loops: CDR1 MNHNS, CDR2 SASEGT. The V segment lost 8 bases and the J segment 8 bases; nucleotides outside the gene matches: 9. The CDR3 runs 14 residues. CDR3 nucleotide sequence: TGTGCCAGCGGCACTAGCGGGGGTCGGGGTACGCAGTATTTT. Its translation: CASGTSGGRGTQYF.

J is TRBJ2-1 and V is TRBV6-5; unclear D gene. The CDR3 covers 16 residues. Trimming pared 0 bases from V and 1 base from J, leaving 10 bases between. CDR1 MNHEY and CDR2 SVGAGI come from the germline V gene. CDR3 sequence reads: CASSYSNWGSYNEQFF. The CDR3 coding sequence is TGTGCCAGCAGTTACTCGAATTGGGGTTCCTACAATGAGCAGTTCTTC.

The CDR3: CASSDRGNEQFF. CDR3 sequence (DNA): TGTGCCAGCAGTGACAGGGGCAATGAGCAGTTCTTC. The chain combines TRBV25-1 with TRBJ2-1; possibly TRBD1 for D (6 bases). CDR1 and CDR2 from the germline V gene are MGHDK and SYGVNS. With 3 bases removed from V and 6 bases from J, the gap between germline ends came to 6 bases. The CDR3 is 12 residues long.

V is TRBV12-3 or TRBV12-4 and J is TRBJ2-1, with D uncertain. The CDR3 contains 13 residues. Trimming removed 7 bases from V and 9 bases from J, with 16 bases in between. The CDR3 loop is CASNSNTFVEQFF. The CDR3 DNA reads TGTGCCAGCAACTCTAATACCTTCGTTGAGCAGTTCTTC.

This clonotype was detected many times. This rearrangement joins TRBV20-1 to TRBJ2-7, with TRBD2 as a possible D gene (5 bases). Germline V CDR1 and CDR2: DFQATT, SNEGSKA (reference sequence). The V gene lost 6 bases and the J gene lost 2 bases, with 17 bases spanning the gap. CDR3 length equals 14 residues. CDR3 sequence reads: CSALDGEIPYEQYV. DNA of the CDR3: TGCAGTGCGCTAGACGGGGAAATCCCCTACGAGCAGTACGTC.

This clonotype was observed at least ten times. The rearrangement links TRBV20-1 to TRBJ2-7; 7 bases are shared with TRBD1. Germline V gene lookup returns CDR1 DFQATT and CDR2 SNEGSKA (reference sequence). The trim removed 5 bases at V and 3 bases at J, leaving 7 bases unmatched. The CDR3 totals 13 residues. The CDR3 loop is CSAPDRDGYEQYF. Written as DNA, the CDR3 is TGCAGTGCTCCAGACAGGGATGGCTACGAGCAGTACTTC.

In its sample, this clonotype was seen a few times. This rearrangement joins TRBV28 to TRBJ2-7; D may be TRBD1 (5 bases). Between the trimmed V and J ends, which lost 3 bases and 2 bases, there was a span of 11 bases. This CDR3 contains 14 residues. Germline CDR1 reads MDHEN; CDR2 reads SYDVKM. In DNA, the CDR3 is TGTGCCAGCAGTTTTGGGGCAGGGACCTACGAGCAGTACGTC. Translating gives CASSFGAGTYEQYV.

This rearrangement joins TRBV5-6 to TRBJ2-7, with 14 bases identical to TRBD2. Germline V gene sequence: CDR1 SGHDT, CDR2 YYEEEE. The trim removed 1 base at V and 3 bases at J, leaving 6 bases unmatched. CDR3 length: 17 amino acids. CDR3 DNA sequence: TGTGCCAGCAGCTTGACCGTTGGACTAGCGGGGGGCTACGAGCAGTACTTC. Its protein product is CASSLTVGLAGGYEQYF.

V is TRBV15 and J is TRBJ2-7, with 8 nucleotides matching TRBD1. Germline CDR1 is LNHNV and CDR2 is YYDKDF (reference sequence). This CDR3 has 15 residues. J lost 2 bases, V lost 1 base, and 4 bases had no gene match. The CDR3 DNA is TGTGCCACCAGCAGAGGGGGGACAGGAGCCTACGAGCAGTACTTC. Encoded protein: CATSRGGTGAYEQYF. The variable domain in full, with the rest retrieved from reference TRBV15 and TRBJ2-7, is DAMVIQNPRYQVTQFGKPVTLSCSQTLNHNVMYWYQQKSSQAPKLLFHYYDKDFNNEADTPDNFQSRRPNTSFCFLDIRSPGLGDTAMYLCATSRGGTGAYEQYFGPGTRLTVT.

This clonotype was seen a single time. The gene calls are TRBV18 and TRBJ2-7; the D gene is possibly TRBD2 (6 bases). The V and J ends lost 0 bases and 3 bases respectively, with 12 bases between them. This CDR3 spans 15 amino acids. CDR1 and CDR2 (germline): KGHSH, LQKENI. CDR3 sequence (DNA): TGTGCCAGCTCACCACCCTGGAGGGGAGTCTACGAGCAGTACTTC. Its translation is CASSPPWRGVYEQYF.

This chain joins TRBV30 and TRBJ1-2; D remains ambiguous. In germline, CDR1 is GTSNPN, CDR2 SVGIG (reference sequence). The CDR3 spans 17 residues. Deletions cut 0 bases from V and 8 bases from J, with 25 bases between. The CDR3 DNA reads as TGTGCCTGGAGTGTACGTGTTTGGCGTGGAATCGAAAAAGGCTACACCTTC. Translating gives CAWSVRVWRGIEKGYTF.

This clonotype was seen ten or more times. The gene calls are TRBV14 and TRBJ2-3, with 7 bases lining up with TRBD1. Germline lookup yields CDR1 SGHDN and CDR2 FVKESK. With 5 bases clipped from V and 3 bases from J, the junction kept 5 bases outside the gene matches. The CDR3 sequence is 14 residues long. The CDR3 here is CASSEGQRTDTQYF. DNA for the CDR3: TGTGCCAGCAGCGAGGGACAGCGGACAGATACGCAGTATTTT. Drawing the rest from reference TRBV14 and TRBJ2-3, the complete variable domain is EAGVTQFPSHSVIEKGQTVTLRCDPISGHDNLYWYRRVMGKEIKFLLHFVKESKQDESGMPNNRFLAERTGGTYSTLKVQPAELEDSGVYFCASSEGQRTDTQYFGPGTRLTVL.

This clonotype was detected a few times. CDR3 loop: CSARASGPDTQYF. The CDR3 DNA reads TGCAGTGCTAGGGCTAGCGGGCCAGATACGCAGTATTTT. V is TRBV20-1 and J is TRBJ2-3, with 8 bases fitting TRBD2. The CDR3 has 13 amino acids. J gave up 4 bases and V 3 bases, and 3 bases lay outside the gene matches. The germline V gene has CDR1 DFQATT and CDR2 SNEGSKA (reference sequence).

The CDR3 DNA sequence: TGTGCCAGCAGCTTAGGTCACTATAATGAGCAGTTCTTC. It codes for CASSLGHYNEQFF. The chain is built from TRBV7-2 and TRBJ2-1, with D unresolved. CDR1 is SGHTA and CDR2 is FQGNSA in the germline V gene. CDR3 length: 13 residues. Trimming stripped 1 base from V and 7 bases from J, with 8 bases between.

The rearrangement uses TRBV12-3 or TRBV12-4 and TRBJ2-1, with 9 bases that match TRBD2. CDR3 length equals 15 residues. The V segment lost 5 bases and the J segment 6 bases; nucleotides outside the gene matches: 8. The CDR3 region is CASSPPSGAFNEQFF. DNA of the CDR3: TGTGCCAGCAGTCCTCCTAGCGGGGCCTTCAATGAGCAGTTCTTC.

This clonotype occurred a few times. V and J are TRBV24-1 and TRBJ2-3, with D maybe TRBD1 (6 bases). Per germline, CDR1 KGHDR and CDR2 SFDVKD. There are 14 residues in the CDR3. The V gene lost 5 bases and the J gene lost 0 bases, with 8 bases spanning the gap. CDR3 sequence (DNA): TGTGCCACCAGTGTAACAGGGAGCACAGATACGCAGTATTTT. Encoded protein: CATSVTGSTDTQYF.

The chain employs TRBV4-3 and TRBJ2-2; 10 nucleotides agree with TRBD1. J lost 6 bases, V lost 4 bases, and 5 bases had no gene match. The CDR3 extends over 15 amino acids. The germline gives CDR1 LGHNA, CDR2 YSLEER. This CDR3 is CASSLGDRGPGELFF. The CDR3 DNA sequence: TGCGCCAGCAGCCTTGGAGACAGGGGGCCCGGGGAGCTGTTTTTT.

This clonotype was seen a handful of times. The chain carries TRBV20-1 and TRBJ2-1; no definite D call. The CDR3 extends over 12 amino acids. V lost 5 bases and J lost 6, with 11 bases in between. CDR1 is DFQATT and CDR2 is SNEGSKA in the germline V gene (reference sequence). The CDR3 here is CSAVPTANEQFF. For the CDR3, the DNA is TGCAGTGCTGTACCGACTGCCAATGAGCAGTTCTTC.

This clonotype was detected many times. The chain is built from TRBV5-1 and TRBJ2-3, with D uncertain. Germline V CDR1 and CDR2: SGHRS, YFSETQ. The germline V and J ends were trimmed by 2 bases and 3 bases, with 25 bases remaining between them. The CDR3 is made up of 19 amino acids. CDR3 nucleotides: TGCGCCAGCAGCTTCATGAATCTAGGGTCCTCAAGGAAGACAGATACGCAGTATTTT. Translated: CASSFMNLGSSRKTDTQYF.

This clonotype appeared many times. The gene calls are TRBV29-1 and TRBJ2-7; D not resolved. V was shortened by 2 bases and J by 1 base, with 6 bases between the two germline ends. CDR3 size: 12 residues. CDR1 is SQVTM and CDR2 is ANQGSEA in the germline V gene. CDR3 nucleotides: TGCAGCGTTGAAATGGGATCCTACGAGCAGTACTTC. The encoded protein is CSVEMGSYEQYF.

In this sample, this clonotype turned up many times. The chain is built from TRBV5-1 and TRBJ2-1; 13 nucleotides line up with TRBD2. J gave up 8 bases and V 4 bases, and 9 bases lay outside the gene matches. This CDR3 spans 16 amino acids. CDR1 and CDR2 (germline): SGHRS, YFSETQ. In DNA form, the CDR3 reads TGCGCCAGCAGCAAGCCTACTAGCGGGGGGGCAGATGAGCAGTTCTTC. Translated: CASSKPTSGGADEQFF.

The chain links TRBV5-6 to TRBJ2-7, with 9 bases that match TRBD1. Trimming took 1 base from V and 2 from J; bases not matched to a gene: 4. The CDR3 consists of 15 residues. CDR1 is SGHDT, CDR2 YYEEEE, per germline. The CDR3 DNA reads as TGTGCCAGCAGCTTGACAGGGGGCGCCGCCTACGAGCAGTACTTC. It translates to CASSLTGGAAYEQYF.

This clonotype has more than one count but fewer than ten. The V call is TRBV7-2, the J call TRBJ2-1; 9 bases map to TRBD2. The ends lost 1 base at V and 4 bases at J; junction bases unmatched: 5. The germline V gene has CDR1 SGHTA and CDR2 FQGNSA. The length of the CDR3 is 16 residues. This CDR3 reads CASSLDVAGAYNEQFF. The CDR3 DNA sequence: TGTGCCAGCAGCTTAGACGTAGCGGGGGCATACAATGAGCAGTTCTTC.

The V and J genes are TRBV12-3 or TRBV12-4 and TRBJ1-4; 7 bases map to TRBD1. This CDR3 contains 12 residues. V lost 5 bases and J lost 10; bases outside the gene matches: 4. The CDR3 nucleotides read TGTGCCAGCAGTCCGGGGACAGCAAAACTGTTTTTT. Amino acid sequence: CASSPGTAKLFF.

In this sample, this clonotype turned up many times. V is TRBV12-3 or TRBV12-4 and J is TRBJ2-1; the D gene is possibly TRBD2 (6 bases). Trimming stripped 5 bases from V and 7 bases from J, with 9 bases between. The CDR3 has 12 amino acids. CDR3 bases: TGTGCCAGCAGTGGGGACTGGAATGAGCAGTTCTTC. This translates into CASSGDWNEQFF.